This TCR beta chain comes out of a study of shared clonotypes between healthy human individuals. Study-level background: Three men and a couple of women, aged 18 to 49, were donors.

The method was immunoSEQ multiplex PCR; TCRdb's version includes in-frame clones alone and lacks a portion of them. The top ten hold 0.13% of the sample, which has some 2 million clones, around 95% seen once. On this clone: Antigen: not known.

Study observations and caveats: The represented genetic and exposure-history diversity was limited by the small number of donors.

Division of CD4+ cells produced a CD45RA+ naive subset and a CD45RA-negative memory subset. The origin of this receptor is a man aged 18-30 years in good health. The sequenced material came from naive CD4+ T cells sorted from blood. Indicated subset: CD45RA+ positively selected.

The CDR3 loop is CASGWDSKYF. As DNA, the CDR3 is TGTGCCAGCGGCTGGGACAGCAAGTACTTC. The chain combines TRBV28 with TRBJ2-7; 7 bases agree with TRBD1. The V gene's germline CDR1 is MDHEN and CDR2 SYDVKM. Trimming removed 8 bases from V and 11 bases from J; junction bases left unmatched: 6. There are 10 residues in the CDR3.